This T cell receptor beta chain was profiled in a study of CD8 T cells in ankylosing spondylitis. Notes on the study in general: Blood from ankylosing spondylitis patients appeared to carry a characteristic roughly eight-variant TCR beta motif. As for the disease-linked clones, they showed a CD8+ phenotype and occurred at relatively low frequencies in peripheral blood. Earlier studies detected some motif variants in reactive arthritis synovial fluid and blood.

Turning to this clonotype: Its antigen is unidentified.

One entry per CDR3 protein, called by TCRdb with MiXCR from the 5' RACE reads. The sample lists about 480,000 distinct CDR3 sequences, about a sixth occurring once. The origin of this receptor is a male donor with ankylosing spondylitis. The sequenced sample was blood, either unsorted or a sorted T cell fraction (not recorded which).

CDR3 sequence (DNA): TGTGCCAGCAGCCCAGCGGGAGTGGATTACAATGAGCAGTTCTTC. Residues: CASSPAGVDYNEQFF. V usage is TRBV28 and J usage is TRBJ2-1; 8 nucleotides align to TRBD2. There are 15 residues in the CDR3. Looked up from germline, CDR1 is MDHEN and CDR2 is SYDVKM. The V and J ends lost 6 bases and 4 bases, in that order; junction bases with no gene match: 8.